This T cell receptor (beta chain) was identified in a study of T-cell reconstitution after alpha-beta-depleted transplantation in children. Trimming took 6 bases from V and 7 from J; bases not matched to a gene: 6. Germline lookup yields CDR1 WNHNN and CDR2 SYGVQD (reference sequence). The CDR3 is 14 amino acids. Findings of the study overall: A year had passed since transplant, and T-cell counts and diversity by then came mostly from newly produced T cells. Roughly two months post-transplant, alpha-beta T cells reportedly originated from several hundred graft clones that had expanded.

Researchers prepared the TCRbeta library using unique molecular identifiers, the study reports. Each CDR3 protein is one row after TCRdb ran MiXCR on the PCR reads. The table includes some 78,000 distinct CDR3 sequences, around an eighth detected once. This clonotype was observed a handful of times. Its antigen is currently unknown. The sequence was collected from a male patient aged 2 to 10 who had a stem cell transplant for acute lymphoblastic leukemia, so the T cells may come from the graft donor. The material sequenced was PBMCs, mostly from graft donor cells, taken 180 days after TCRalphabeta/CD19-depleted stem cell transplant. The rearrangement uses TRBV10-1 and TRBJ1-6; 7 nucleotides align to TRBD1. The CDR3 coding sequence is TGCGCCAGCAGCTACGGACAGGTGAATTCACCCCTCCACTTT. Protein product: CASSYGQVNSPLHF.